The 14 T cell receptor beta chains reported below all come from one sample, sequenced in a study of shared clonotypes between healthy human individuals. Data came from immunoSEQ multiplex PCR; TCRdb stores just in-frame clones and leaves some out. The sample yields nearly 1,000,000 clones, 70% to 85% seen once. The specimen sequenced was memory CD4+ T cells sorted from blood. Subset of the sample: CD45RA-negative fraction. The receptors derive from a man in his late teens or twenties in good health.

The chain has TRBV7-6 and TRBJ2-5, with D perhaps matching TRBD2 (7 bases). V was cut by 1 base and J by 5 bases, with 20 bases left in between. The CDR3 has 17 residues. Germline CDR1 and CDR2: SGHVS and FNYEAQ. The CDR3, as DNA: TGTGCCAGCAGCTTAGGGGGCGAGGCGGGGGCAAGGGAGACCCAGTACTTC. This translates into CASSLGGEAGARETQYF.

A remark on this clone: The identical CDR3 is also encoded by other nucleotide sequences in the sample. The chain recombines TRBV15 with TRBJ2-1; possibly TRBD1 for D (5 bases). The germline V and J ends were trimmed by 0 bases and 0 bases, with 6 bases remaining between them. The germline gives CDR1 LNHNV, CDR2 YYDKDF (reference sequence). The CDR3 is made up of 15 amino acids. CDR3 in amino acids: CATSRDRGSYNEQFF. The DNA for the CDR3 is TGTGCCACCAGCAGAGATAGGGGCTCCTACAATGAGCAGTTCTTC.

This clone occurred a few times. V and J are TRBV5-6 and TRBJ1-1; D not resolved. CDR3 size: 13 residues. Per the germline V gene, CDR1 is SGHDT and CDR2 is YYEEEE. Between the trimmed V and J ends, which lost 1 base and 1 base, there was a span of 5 bases. CDR3 in DNA: TGTGCCAGCAGCTTGTTTCAGAACACTGAAGCTTTCTTT. It codes for CASSLFQNTEAFF.

The chain recombines TRBV30 with TRBJ2-3; TRBD2 is a possible D gene (6 bases). Per the germline V gene, CDR1 is GTSNPN and CDR2 is SVGIG (reference sequence). V was shortened by 4 bases and J by 0 bases, with 17 bases between the two germline ends. CDR3 length: 16 amino acids. The CDR3 protein is CAWIPLGGESTDTQYF. In nucleotides, the CDR3 is TGTGCCTGGATCCCCCTGGGCGGGGAAAGCACAGATACGCAGTATTTT.

Only one count was recorded for this clone. The chain employs TRBV2 and TRBJ2-7; 10 bases are a match to TRBD1. Trimming cost V 6 bases and J 0 bases; bases outside gene matches: 5. Germline lookup yields CDR1 SNHLY and CDR2 FYNNEI. The CDR3 loop spans 15 amino acids. CDR3 DNA: TGTGCCAGCAGGAGGGACAGGGGACTCTCCTACGAGCAGTACTTC. Encoded protein: CASRRDRGLSYEQYF.

V usage is TRBV10-2 and J usage is TRBJ1-4; no clear D. V was shortened by 3 bases and J by 8 bases, with 4 bases between the two germline ends. The CDR3 length is 11 residues. Germline V gene data show CDR1 as WSHSY and CDR2 as SAAADI. The CDR3 loop reads CASSEGEKLFF. The DNA for the CDR3 is TGCGCCAGCAGTGAAGGAGAAAAACTGTTTTTT.

The chain has TRBV6-5 and TRBJ1-1; no clear D gene. The length of the CDR3 is 15 residues. CDR1 is MNHEY and CDR2 is SVGAGI in the germline V gene. V lost 0 bases to trimming and J lost 0 bases, with 8 bases between them. Written as DNA, the CDR3 is TGTGCCAGCAGTTACTCTCTCTTAATGAACACTGAAGCTTTCTTT. Translation: CASSYSLLMNTEAFF.

The chain combines TRBV5-1 with TRBJ1-1; D possibly corresponds to TRBD1 (6 bases). Deletions cut 4 bases from V and 5 bases from J, with 18 bases between. Germline CDR1 SGHRS, CDR2 YFSETQ. The CDR3 is 15 residues long. DNA for the CDR3: TGCGCCAGCAGCCCGGGGGCGCAGGGAGGGACTGAAGCTTTCTTT. Translating gives CASSPGAQGGTEAFF.

This clone was seen at least ten times. The same CDR3 arises from other DNA sequences in this sample as well. The chain carries TRBV7-2 and TRBJ2-5, with TRBD2 matching 12 bases. The J segment lost 7 bases and the V segment lost 5 bases, leaving 14 bases of the junction unmatched. This CDR3 region has 17 residues. CDR1 SGHTA and CDR2 FQGNSA come from the germline V gene. CDR3 DNA sequence: TGTGCCAGCAGCGCCAGACTAGCGGGAGCCGGGCTCGGGACCCAGTACTTC. Translating gives CASSARLAGAGLGTQYF.

The rearrangement uses TRBV6-6 and TRBJ1-3, with 7 bases aligning to TRBD1. Looked up from germline, CDR1 is MNHNY and CDR2 is SVGAGI (reference sequence). The CDR3 spans 15 residues. V was clipped by 6 bases and J by 0 bases; unmatched bases: 5. The CDR3 protein is CASRGTASSGNTIYF. The CDR3 DNA follows: TGTGCCAGCAGGGGGACAGCGAGCTCTGGAAACACCATATATTTT.

The V gene is TRBV29-1, the J gene TRBJ1-4; TRBD1 aligns across 8 bases. The CDR3 contains 17 residues. Trimming took 2 bases from V and 4 from J; bases not matched to a gene: 12. The V gene's germline CDR1 is SQVTM and CDR2 ANQGSEA. The CDR3 loop reads CSVEFLRGTGHNEKLFF. DNA of the CDR3: TGCAGCGTTGAATTTCTTAGGGGGACAGGACATAATGAAAAACTGTTTTTT. Based on the CDR3 plus reference TRBV29-1 and TRBJ1-4, the full variable domain is SAVISQKPSRDICQRGTSLTIQCQVDSQVTMMFWYRQQPGQSLTLIATANQGSEATYESGFVIDKFPISRPNLTFSTLTVSNMSPEDSSIYLCSVEFLRGTGHNEKLFFGSGTQLSVL.

This chain uses TRBV13 with TRBJ2-2; 9 bases agree with TRBD2. Trimming at V came to 5 bases and at J to 7 bases, leaving 8 bases not matched to a gene. CDR1 and CDR2 from the germline V gene are PRHDT and FYEKMQ (reference sequence). CDR3 size: 15 residues. Written as DNA, the CDR3 is TGTGCCAGCAGCCTGAGGGGACTAGCCGTCGGGGAGCTGTTTTTT. This gives the protein CASSLRGLAVGELFF.

As concerns this clone: Other DNA sequences in this sample translate to the same CDR3. The chain links TRBV19 to TRBJ2-7; 8 bases match TRBD2. Germline V gene data show CDR1 as LNHDA and CDR2 as SQIVND (reference sequence). V lost 2 bases and J lost 0; bases outside the gene matches: 3. The CDR3 loop spans 15 amino acids. The CDR3: CASSILAGSSYEQYF. DNA of the CDR3: TGTGCCAGTAGTATACTAGCGGGCAGCTCCTACGAGCAGTACTTC. Full variable domain (outside the CDR3, taken from reference TRBV19 and TRBJ2-7): DGGITQSPKYLFRKEGQNVTLSCEQNLNHDAMYWYRQDPGQGLRLIYYSQIVNDFQKGDIAEGYSVSREKKESFPLTVTSAQKNPTAFYLCASSILAGSSYEQYFGPGTRLTVT.

This clone occurred once. This chain uses TRBV6-6 with TRBJ2-3; D gene ambiguous. The CDR3 spans 15 residues. V dropped 0 bases and J dropped 0 bases, with 7 bases sitting between them. CDR1 MNHNY and CDR2 SVGAGI come from the germline V gene (reference sequence). CDR3 bases: TGTGCCAGCAGTTACTCGTCAGCTAGCACAGATACGCAGTATTTT. Its protein is CASSYSSASTDTQYF.